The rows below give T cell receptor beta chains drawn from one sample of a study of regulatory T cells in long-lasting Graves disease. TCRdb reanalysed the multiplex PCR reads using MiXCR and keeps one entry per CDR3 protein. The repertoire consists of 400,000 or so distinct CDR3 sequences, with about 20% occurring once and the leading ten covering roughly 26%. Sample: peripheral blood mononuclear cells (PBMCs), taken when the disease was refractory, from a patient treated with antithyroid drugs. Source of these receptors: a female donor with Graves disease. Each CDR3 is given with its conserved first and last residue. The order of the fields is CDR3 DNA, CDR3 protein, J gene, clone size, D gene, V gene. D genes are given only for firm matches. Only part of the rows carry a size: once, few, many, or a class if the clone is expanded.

DNA: TGTGCCAGCAGCTTATTGTCTGGTAGGGGACGAAGAAATTCACCCCTCCACTTT
CDR3: CASSLLSGRGRRNSPLHF
J: TRBJ1-6
size: .
D: .
V: TRBV7-2

DNA: TGCAGCGTTGAAGGGCAGGTTGAAGAGACCCAGTACTTC
CDR3: CSVEGQVEETQYF
J: TRBJ2-5
size: many
D: .
V: TRBV29-1

DNA: TGTGCCAGCAGCCCGACTAGCGGGAGTGTTGACATTCAGTACTTC
CDR3: CASSPTSGSVDIQYF
J: TRBJ2-4
size: .
D: TRBD2
V: TRBV11-2

DNA: TGTGCCAGCAGTGAGGACAGGGGGACGCAGCCCCAGCATTTT
CDR3: CASSEDRGTQPQHF
J: TRBJ1-5
size: many
D: TRBD1
V: TRBV6-1

DNA: TGTGCCTGGAGTGTACTGGTTAGCGAGCAGTACTTC
CDR3: CAWSVLVSEQYF
J: TRBJ2-7
size: many
D: .
V: TRBV30

DNA: TGTGCCAGCAGTAGGACAGGGGTGGAAAAACTGTTTTTT
CDR3: CASSRTGVEKLFF
J: TRBJ1-4
size: many
D: TRBD1
V: TRBV25-1

DNA: TGTGCCAGCAGCTTGGGACAGGGGAAGGAGACCCAGTACTTC
CDR3: CASSLGQGKETQYF
J: TRBJ2-5
size: few
D: TRBD1
V: TRBV9

DNA: TGTGCCAGCAGCATCCCCCGATTCTCTGGAAACACCATATATTTT
CDR3: CASSIPRFSGNTIYF
J: TRBJ1-3
size: .
D: .
V: TRBV6-1

DNA: TGTGCCAGCAGCTCGGACAGTCCGCCCGGGGAGCTGTTTTTT
CDR3: CASSSDSPPGELFF
J: TRBJ2-2
size: few
D: .
V: TRBV7-2

DNA: TGTGCCAGTAGTATACCCCAGCCGGGACAGGGTCTCAACATTCAGTACTTC
CDR3: CASSIPQPGQGLNIQYF
J: TRBJ2-4
size: .
D: TRBD1
V: TRBV19

DNA: TGTGCCAGCAGCTTAGCGCTCGGGGGTCCTGGAAACACCATATATTTT
CDR3: CASSLALGGPGNTIYF
J: TRBJ1-3
size: .
D: .
V: TRBV7-9

DNA: TGTGCCAGCAGCTTAACAGGCACCCGGAGTGAGCAGTTCTTC
CDR3: CASSLTGTRSEQFF
J: TRBJ2-1
size: .
D: .
V: TRBV7-3

DNA: TGCAGTGCTCTCCCAGGGGGCGGCTATGGCTACACCTTC
CDR3: CSALPGGGYGYTF
J: TRBJ1-2
size: many
D: TRBD1
V: TRBV20-1

DNA: TGCAGTGCTAGAGATCCGGGCCACGTAAACACTGAAGCTTTCTTT
CDR3: CSARDPGHVNTEAFF
J: TRBJ1-1
size: many
D: .
V: TRBV20-1

DNA: TGTGCCAGCAGTCCGATGCGAGGCCCGAATGAAAAACTGTTTTTT
CDR3: CASSPMRGPNEKLFF
J: TRBJ1-4
size: many
D: .
V: TRBV28

DNA: TGTGCCAGCAGTCCAGATGGGGAGACCCAGTACTTC
CDR3: CASSPDGETQYF
J: TRBJ2-5
size: many
D: .
V: TRBV7-9

DNA: TGTGCCAGCAGCAGAAAAACGACAGGGGCCGAGCAGTACTTC
CDR3: CASSRKTTGAEQYF
J: TRBJ2-7
size: many
D: TRBD1
V: TRBV7-2

DNA: TGTGCCAGCAGCGACAGGGGCTTATATGGCTACACCTTC
CDR3: CASSDRGLYGYTF
J: TRBJ1-2
size: .
D: TRBD1
V: TRBV27

DNA: TGTGCCAGCAGCTTAGGTCTGGTCGGGGGGGCGCAGGGTGAAGCTTTCTTT
CDR3: CASSLGLVGGAQGEAFF
J: TRBJ1-1
size: many
D: .
V: TRBV7-8

DNA: TGCAGTGCTCGTCCTGGCCGTACCTACGAGCAGTACTTC
CDR3: CSARPGRTYEQYF
J: TRBJ2-7
size: .
D: .
V: TRBV20-1

DNA: TGTGCCAGCCTGACCACAGGATATGGCTACACCTTC
CDR3: CASLTTGYGYTF
J: TRBJ1-2
size: many
D: .
V: TRBV28

DNA: TGTGCCAGCAGTCGGACTAGCGGGGGTTTGAATGAGCAGTTCTTC
CDR3: CASSRTSGGLNEQFF
J: TRBJ2-1
size: .
D: TRBD2
V: TRBV7-3

DNA: TGTGCCACCAGCAGGGACGGGACAGATAACACCGGGGAGCTGTTTTTT
CDR3: CATSRDGTDNTGELFF
J: TRBJ2-2
size: many
D: TRBD1
V: TRBV15

DNA: TGTGCCAGCAGCCAAGGGCACATTCGAGAGACCCAGTACTTC
CDR3: CASSQGHIRETQYF
J: TRBJ2-5
size: many
D: .
V: TRBV3-1

DNA: TGTGCCAGCAGTCCCTGGGCTTCGACTAGCTCCTACGAGCAGTACTTC
CDR3: CASSPWASTSSYEQYF
J: TRBJ2-7
size: .
D: .
V: TRBV6-2/TRBV6-3

DNA: TGTGCCAGCAGTGGACTAGCGGGAGGTTTCATTCAGTACTTC
CDR3: CASSGLAGGFIQYF
J: TRBJ2-4
size: few
D: TRBD2
V: TRBV6-1

DNA: TGTGCCACCAGTGTGTTTGTAATTTCCACCTGGAATAGCAATCAGCCCCAGCATTTT
CDR3: CATSVFVISTWNSNQPQHF
J: TRBJ1-5
size: .
D: .
V: TRBV15

DNA: TGTGCCACCAGCAGCAGAAAATCTGGGGCCAACGTCCTGACTTTC
CDR3: CATSSRKSGANVLTF
J: TRBJ2-6
size: few
D: .
V: TRBV15

DNA: TGTGCCAGCAGTTCCAACGAACGTTCTGAGCAGTTCTTC
CDR3: CASSSNERSEQFF
J: TRBJ2-1
size: .
D: .
V: TRBV6-2/TRBV6-3

DNA: TGTGCCAGCAGTTACGATGGGCGGAACACTGAAGCTTTCTTT
CDR3: CASSYDGRNTEAFF
J: TRBJ1-1
size: .
D: .
V: TRBV6-2/TRBV6-3

DNA: TGTGCCAGCACTCAGGAGGAACCGAACACTGAAGCTTTCTTT
CDR3: CASTQEEPNTEAFF
J: TRBJ1-1
size: few
D: .
V: TRBV2

DNA: TGCAGCGTTGGCCCCGGGGGAACTGAAGCTTTCTTT
CDR3: CSVGPGGTEAFF
J: TRBJ1-1
size: many
D: .
V: TRBV29-1

DNA: TGTGCCAGCAGACCCCCGGGACAGAACACCGGGGAGCTGTTTTTT
CDR3: CASRPPGQNTGELFF
J: TRBJ2-2
size: .
D: .
V: TRBV25-1

DNA: TGCGCCAGCAGCCAAAATCAGGGGATCGACACTGAAGCTTTCTTT
CDR3: CASSQNQGIDTEAFF
J: TRBJ1-1
size: .
D: .
V: TRBV4-3

DNA: TGTGCCAGCAGCGTATGGCACTCTGGGGCCAACGTCCTGACTTTC
CDR3: CASSVWHSGANVLTF
J: TRBJ2-6
size: .
D: .
V: TRBV9

DNA: TGTGCCAGCAGTTTCCTTAGCGGGAACCCCCAAGAGACCCAGTACTTC
CDR3: CASSFLSGNPQETQYF
J: TRBJ2-5
size: many
D: TRBD2
V: TRBV27

DNA: TGTGCCATCAGTGAGTCGGCATTGGCGGGGTCGAGCAATCAGCCCCAGCATTTT
CDR3: CAISESALAGSSNQPQHF
J: TRBJ1-5
size: few
D: .
V: TRBV10-3

DNA: TGCGCCAGCAGCCAAGACAGGGCATCACCCCTCCACTTT
CDR3: CASSQDRASPLHF
J: TRBJ1-6
size: .
D: TRBD1
V: TRBV5-1

DNA: TGTGCCAGCAGCCGGGTATCGCGGGCAGTACAAGAGACCCAGTACTTC
CDR3: CASSRVSRAVQETQYF
J: TRBJ2-5
size: .
D: .
V: TRBV7-8

DNA: TGTGCCAGCAGTACTAGCCCCTCCGGGGAAGTGCACGAGCAGTACTTC
CDR3: CASSTSPSGEVHEQYF
J: TRBJ2-7
size: many
D: .
V: TRBV2

DNA: TGTGCCTGGAGTTTAACGGGACGATTATCCTACGAGCAGTACTTC
CDR3: CAWSLTGRLSYEQYF
J: TRBJ2-7
size: .
D: .
V: TRBV30

DNA: TGCGCCAGCAGCCAAGATAGGGGACAGGGAGTTGCTAGTGGCTACACCTTC
CDR3: CASSQDRGQGVASGYTF
J: TRBJ1-2
size: once
D: TRBD1
V: TRBV4-1

DNA: TGTGCCAGCAGCGTAGACCCGAATAGCAATCAGCCCCAGCATTTT
CDR3: CASSVDPNSNQPQHF
J: TRBJ1-5
size: .
D: .
V: TRBV9

DNA: TGCGCCAGCAGCCAAGTTGAGAGGAACTCTGGGGCCAACGTCCTGACTTTC
CDR3: CASSQVERNSGANVLTF
J: TRBJ2-6
size: .
D: .
V: TRBV4-1

DNA: TGTGCCAGCAGTGACGGGCAGGGATGGGGTTCACCCCTCCACTTT
CDR3: CASSDGQGWGSPLHF
J: TRBJ1-6
size: many
D: .
V: TRBV2

DNA: TGCGCCAGCAGCTCGGGACAGGGGGTCCCCAATGAAAAACTGTTTTTT
CDR3: CASSSGQGVPNEKLFF
J: TRBJ1-4
size: .
D: TRBD1
V: TRBV4-1

DNA: TGTGCCAGCATCGCTCGACAGGGGAACACCGGGGAGCTGTTTTTT
CDR3: CASIARQGNTGELFF
J: TRBJ2-2
size: many
D: TRBD1
V: TRBV11-2

DNA: TGTGTCAGCAGCGTATTTGCGTACACGAACACCGGGGAGCTGTTTTTT
CDR3: CVSSVFAYTNTGELFF
J: TRBJ2-2
size: .
D: .
V: TRBV9

DNA: TGTGCCAGCAGCGACCCGAGGAGAGAAGCTTTCTTT
CDR3: CASSDPRREAFF
J: TRBJ1-1
size: .
D: .
V: TRBV3-1

DNA: TGCAGTGCTAGAGATCGGGGATACACTGAAGCTTTCTTT
CDR3: CSARDRGYTEAFF
J: TRBJ1-1
size: .
D: .
V: TRBV20-1

DNA: TGTGCCAGCAGCCAAGCTCTAAACACTGAAGCTTTCTTT
CDR3: CASSQALNTEAFF
J: TRBJ1-1
size: .
D: .
V: TRBV14

DNA: TGTGCCAGCAGCTTAAGACAAGCGGGACGGAATGAGCAGTTCTTC
CDR3: CASSLRQAGRNEQFF
J: TRBJ2-1
size: .
D: TRBD2
V: TRBV7-3

DNA: TGCAGCGTTGGGACAGGGGGCATGGGAGGGGAGACCCAGTACTTC
CDR3: CSVGTGGMGGETQYF
J: TRBJ2-5
size: many
D: TRBD1
V: TRBV29-1

DNA: TGTGCCAGCAGCCCTAGGACTAGCGGGAGTGTCGAGCAGTACTTC
CDR3: CASSPRTSGSVEQYF
J: TRBJ2-7
size: many
D: TRBD2
V: TRBV7-3

DNA: TGTGCCAGCAGCTACGGGCCGGATAATGAAAAACTGTTTTTT
CDR3: CASSYGPDNEKLFF
J: TRBJ1-4
size: few
D: .
V: TRBV7-9

DNA: TGTGCCAGCAGTCCTGTTAAGGTCGCAGGGGTCTACGAGCAGTACTTC
CDR3: CASSPVKVAGVYEQYF
J: TRBJ2-7
size: .
D: .
V: TRBV27

DNA: TGTGCCAGCAGCTTAGACGGGGGAGACTATGGCTACACCTTC
CDR3: CASSLDGGDYGYTF
J: TRBJ1-2
size: many
D: .
V: TRBV11-2

DNA: TGTGCCAGCAGCCGAACTAGCGGGGGAGGCCACGAGCAGTACTTC
CDR3: CASSRTSGGGHEQYF
J: TRBJ2-7
size: .
D: TRBD2
V: TRBV7-2